This T cell receptor (beta chain) was found in a study of early T cells in non-severe SARS-CoV-2 infection. Study-wide background: Sequenced bulk RNA came from whole blood that was unsorted, and chains were unpaired.

Unique molecular identifiers (one per individual cDNA molecule) were attached. TCRdb used MiXCR to reprocess the 5' RACE reads, holding one entry per CDR3 protein. The sample lists 25,000 to 35,000 distinct CDR3 sequences, about 3% seen once, with approximately 0.71% in the top ten. Overall study findings and caveats: VDJdb-based annotation leaned toward anti-spike CD8 responses and missed private and CD4 specificities.

This clonotype was counted at least ten times. Antigen specificity is unknown. The CDR3 has 13 amino acids. Germline V gene sequence: CDR1 SGDLS, CDR2 YYNGEE. Trimming took 1 base from V and 5 from J, leaving 6 bases between them. This sequence was found in an adult who was a healthcare worker with PCR-confirmed SARS-CoV-2 infection or an uninfected control (not recorded which). Sample: whole blood. The chain joins TRBV9 to TRBJ2-2, with D uncertain. CDR3 in DNA: TGTGCCAGCAGCGTAATGGATACCGGGGAGCTGTTTTTT. Its protein is CASSVMDTGELFF.